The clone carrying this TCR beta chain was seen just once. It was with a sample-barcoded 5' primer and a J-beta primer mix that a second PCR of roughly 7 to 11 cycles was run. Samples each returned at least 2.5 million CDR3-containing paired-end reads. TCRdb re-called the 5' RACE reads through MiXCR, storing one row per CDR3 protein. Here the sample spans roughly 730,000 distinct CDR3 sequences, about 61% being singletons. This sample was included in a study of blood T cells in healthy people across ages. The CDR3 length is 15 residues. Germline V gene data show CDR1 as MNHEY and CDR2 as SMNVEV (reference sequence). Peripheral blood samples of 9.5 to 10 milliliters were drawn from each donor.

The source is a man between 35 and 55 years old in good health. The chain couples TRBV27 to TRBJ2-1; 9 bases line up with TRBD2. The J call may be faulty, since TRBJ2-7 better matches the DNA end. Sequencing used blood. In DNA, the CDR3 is TGTGCCAGCAGTTTAAGTAGCGGGAGCTACAATGAGCAGTACTTC. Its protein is CASSLSSGSYNEQYF.